This entry features one T cell receptor (beta chain) sequence. Its antigen is not yet known. No much larger clonotype is one base removed from it; base qualities were not supplied. This sample is drawn from a study of beta chain features in type 1 diabetes listed by TCRdb under 2018. Study-wide context: Mean age, gender distribution, total cell number and subset yield were not different between patients and healthy donors. Whereas all 30 or so donors provided naive and central memory subsets, regulatory and stem cell-like memory subsets were isolated from just 8 patients and about 8 healthy donors. The study compared TCRB repertoires of sorted circulating CD4+ T cell subsets between recently diagnosed type 1 diabetes patients and matched healthy donors. A total of approximately 100,000,000 sorted cells were examined across all samples, and the number of cells per subset was strongly correlated with RNA yield.

Overall results and qualifications from the work: Shorter templates might have been favored by PCR, but patient and control samples were amplified and corrected together, so both groups would have been affected equally by any skew. In all four CD4+ subsets, TCRB CDR3 length was moderately but significantly shorter in type 1 diabetes patients. Sequencing cDNA rather than genomic DNA could over-represent highly expressing activated cells, although activation and CD3 levels did not differ between groups. At VDJ recombination sites, patients with type 1 diabetes made fewer insertions and deleted more nucleotides, a pattern implying thymic rearrangement abnormalities. The naive, central memory and regulatory TCRB repertoires appeared to resemble one another more closely among patients than among healthy donors. Because the HLA sub-analyses included only small numbers of individuals, any influence of HLA type on TCRB rearrangement was left unresolved.

The entire amount of isolated RNA was reverse transcribed using the High Capacity cDNA Reverse Transcription Kit, so the sequenced TCRB transcripts were expressed ones. Naive, central memory and regulatory T cell samples underwent deep immunoSEQ sequencing, averaging roughly 3.3 million total reads per sample. Sorted cells were lysed in RLT buffer and RNA was extracted with DNase-treated RNeasy Micro or Mini kits, depending on cell number. Each cell subset was processed separately to prevent cross-contamination, with patient and healthy donor samples processed together. TCRB sequences were amplified from cDNA with the immunoSEQ multiplex PCR, producing 87-bp fragments spanning the CDR3 region. The amplicons were sequenced using the Illumina HiSeq platform. The authors' pipeline ran thus. Synthetic template baselines were used to correct PCR bias computationally, reads within Hamming distance 2 were collapsed together, and singletons that could not be merged were discarded. By aligning reads against IMGT, V, D and J genes, CDR3 length, and insertions or deletions at six rearrangement sites were assigned. Clonotype counts were normalized to sorted cell number within each subset before computing true diversity and Gini coefficients with the tcR R package. The overlap coefficient, calculated on TCRB nucleotide sequences, was used to quantify repertoire sharing. Out-of-frame TCRB sequences from naive cells were analyzed to stand in for the pre-selection repertoire. The clones in this table, taken by TCRdb from immuneACCESS, are in-frame only. Not every clone is retained; where verified, under half of the shortfall comes from an unresolved V gene, and the cause of the rest is unknown. The V and J calls and clone size come from that table; D and trimming were worked out from the DNA. The sample includes 850,000 to 900,000 clones, with roughly 16% observed a single time. The biggest ten clones account for 0.02% to 0.025% of the sample.

From each donor, a single peripheral blood sample of about 100 mL on average was drawn into heparinised tubes. A BD FACSAria II was used to sort naive, central memory, regulatory and stem cell-like memory CD4+ T cells with a panel that included CD45RO, CCR7, CD25, CD127, CD95 and CD27. All sorted populations exceeded 98% purity. Right away, PBMCs were isolated by Lymphoprep density gradient centrifugation and were stained directly, with no culture step. Samples were stained and sorted in pairs, with one healthy donor and one patient per experiment, so that batch effects were minimized. Reading the germline V gene gives CDR1 SQVTM and CDR2 ANQGSEA. From the cysteine through the phenylalanine, the CDR3 covers 13 amino acids. CDR3 DNA is the only sequence kept; it has 39 bases, read in frame from the first base. Trimming accounts for 4 bases at V and 4 bases at J, while the number of junction bases matched to no gene is 5.

The source material was naive CD4+ T cells from blood. The cell subset or site label on this specimen signifies: true naive CD4+ T cells. The clonotype originates from a woman younger than 35 in good health. Here the chain combines TRBV29-1 and TRBJ2-3, and TRBD1 matches 7 of the central bases. The sequenced DNA is TGCAGCGTTGGGGGGACAGTACCAGATACGCAGTATTTT. This gives the protein CSVGGTVPDTQYF.